This T cell receptor (beta chain) came from a study of T cell repertoires in cytomegalovirus infection. About the study: Public TCR beta signatures indicated both CMV infection and matching HLA type.

CDR3 size: 16 residues. Germline V lookup: CDR1 MDHEN, CDR2 SYDVKM. V was pared by 4 bases and J by 6 bases, with 22 bases between. General observations from the study: Public TCR beta family frequency separated CMV-and-HLA carriers, including in an independent cohort. Across the ex vivo response, the dominant clonotypes were HLA-C-restricted CMV-specific TCR beta clonotypes.

This clonotype has a handful of counts. Its antigen remains unknown. TCRdb re-called the reads through MiXCR, storing one row per CDR3 protein. The sample records about 260,000 distinct CDR3 sequences, about an eighth being singletons. The TCR was taken from a human donor in good health (CMV status not recorded). Some clones in this sample may be carry-over from other donors' samples. The V and J genes are TRBV28 and TRBJ2-7; TRBD1 might be the D (6 bases). What was sequenced was PBMCs. Here the CDR3 DNA reads TGTGCCAGCAGTTCCACGAGACAGGAGAAAGCAGCCGAGCAGTACTTC. Translation gives CASSSTRQEKAAEQYF.